This is a list of T cell receptor beta chains from one sample in a study of siplizumab effects on memory and regulatory T cells. The protocol was immunoSEQ multiplex PCR, while the TCRdb copy is restricted to in-frame clones and leaves out a portion. The sample lists approximately 110,000 clones, more than 85% occurring once. The specimen was CD4+ T cells sorted from blood. These receptors were obtained from a human donor in good health. CDR3s include the opening cysteine and the closing phenylalanine or tryptophan. A D gene is named only where the DNA matches it firmly. Rows give clone size only sometimes, using once, few, many, or a class for an expanded clone.

>TRBD2|.|TRBV12-5|TRBJ2-1
CASGLAQLAGDDEQFF
TGTGCTAGTGGTTTGGCACAACTAGCGGGAGACGATGAGCAGTTCTTC
>.|.|TRBV15|TRBJ2-5
CATSPGQFQETQYF
TGTGCCACCAGCCCTGGACAGTTCCAAGAGACCCAGTACTTC
>TRBD2|.|TRBV5-1|TRBJ2-7
CASSLAGLANSYEQYF
TGCGCCAGCAGCTTGGCCGGACTAGCGAACTCCTACGAGCAGTACTTC
>.|.|TRBV11-1|TRBJ2-7
CASSLGQAAFYEQYF
TGTGCCAGCAGCTTAGGACAGGCGGCCTTTTACGAGCAGTACTTC
>.|.|TRBV5-4|TRBJ1-2
CASSLPGNNYGYTF
TGTGCCAGCAGCTTACCAGGAAATAACTATGGCTACACCTTC
>TRBD2|once|TRBV27|TRBJ2-1
CASSSWASGVNEQFF
TGTGCCAGCAGCTCCTGGGCTAGCGGGGTCAATGAGCAGTTCTTC
>.|.|TRBV30|TRBJ1-1
CAFVGDLNTEAFF
TGTGCTTTTGTCGGGGACCTGAACACTGAAGCTTTCTTT
>TRBD1|.|TRBV7-8|TRBJ1-4
CASSLLNLGQINEKLFF
TGTGCCAGCAGCCTCCTTAACCTGGGACAGATTAATGAAAAACTGTTTTTT
>.|.|TRBV20-1|TRBJ2-7
CSASFLEQYF
TGCAGTGCCAGCTTCCTCGAGCAGTACTTC
>.|.|TRBV7-2|TRBJ1-1
CASSLVGRGAEAFF
TGTGCCAGCAGCTTAGTAGGCAGGGGTGCTGAAGCTTTCTTT
>TRBD2|.|TRBV5-1|TRBJ2-2
CASTAGGTTGELFF
TGCGCCAGCACCGCGGGAGGGACCACCGGGGAGCTGTTTTTT
>TRBD1|.|TRBV6-4|TRBJ2-7
CASSDFGTGRKDSYEQYF
TGTGCCAGCAGTGACTTCGGGACAGGGAGGAAAGACTCCTACGAGCAGTACTTC
>TRBD1|.|TRBV18|TRBJ1-1
CASSPTSRGVDAFF
TGTGCCAGCTCACCCACAAGCAGGGGGGTTGACGCTTTCTTT
>TRBD1|.|TRBV19|TRBJ1-5
CASRTGRNSNQPQHF
TGTGCCAGCCGGACAGGACGAAATAGCAATCAGCCCCAGCATTTT
>.|.|TRBV30|TRBJ2-7
CAWSPQPGYEQYF
TGTGCCTGGAGCCCACAGCCAGGGTACGAGCAGTACTTC
>.|.|TRBV9|TRBJ2-2
CASSTPLRTGELFF
TGTGCCAGCAGCACCCCTCTCCGGACCGGGGAGCTGTTTTTT
>.|.|TRBV2|TRBJ1-6
CASSEENRDFGSPLHF
TGTGCCAGCAGTGAAGAAAACAGGGACTTTGGCTCACCCCTCCACTTT
>.|once|TRBV4-1|TRBJ1-4
CASSQWRNEKLFF
TGCGCCAGCAGCCAATGGAGGAATGAAAAACTGTTTTTT
>.|.|TRBV18|TRBJ2-3
CASSPRGGRADTQYF
TGTGCCAGCTCACCCCGTGGGGGTCGGGCAGATACGCAGTATTTT
>TRBD1|.|TRBV6-5|TRBJ1-2
CASRFGTGLYGYTF
TGTGCCAGCAGGTTCGGGACAGGGCTATATGGCTACACCTTC
>.|.|TRBV6-4|TRBJ1-1
CASSRGMNTEAFF
TGTGCCAGCAGCCGCGGTATGAACACTGAAGCTTTCTTT
>.|.|TRBV7-9|TRBJ2-2
CASSLGPMNTGELFF
TGTGCCAGCAGCCTAGGACCCATGAACACCGGGGAGCTGTTTTTT
>.|.|TRBV7-2|TRBJ2-4
CASSYRTGDIQYF
TGTGCCAGCAGCTACCGGACTGGGGACATTCAGTACTTC
>.|.|TRBV10-3|TRBJ2-5
CAISVTGRETQYF
TGTGCCATCAGTGTGACAGGGAGGGAGACCCAGTACTTC
>.|.|TRBV4-3|TRBJ1-2
CASSQELLNYGYTF
TGCGCCAGCAGCCAAGAGCTTTTAAACTATGGCTACACCTTC
>.|.|TRBV5-1|TRBJ1-1
CASSLGDGPTEAFF
TGCGCCAGCAGCTTGGGGGACGGACCCACTGAAGCTTTCTTT
>TRBD1|.|TRBV6-6|TRBJ1-2
CASSTTGTGRIYGYTF
TGTGCCAGCAGTACCACCGGGACAGGGCGAATCTATGGCTACACCTTC
>.|.|TRBV9|TRBJ1-3
CASSVDNSGNTIYF
TGTGCCAGCAGCGTAGATAACTCTGGAAACACCATATATTTT
>.|.|TRBV7-9|TRBJ1-2
CASSLGQVYGYTF
TGTGCCAGCAGCTTAGGCCAGGTTTATGGCTACACCTTC
>.|.|TRBV7-9|TRBJ1-5
CASSLANQPQHF
TGTGCCAGCAGCTTAGCCAATCAGCCCCAGCATTTT
>TRBD2|.|TRBV27|TRBJ2-1
CASSILAGGPYDEQFF
TGTGCCAGCAGTATCCTAGCGGGAGGGCCGTATGATGAGCAGTTCTTC
>TRBD1|.|TRBV5-4|TRBJ1-6
CASSGGQGDNSPLHF
TGTGCCAGCAGCGGCGGACAGGGGGATAATTCACCCCTCCACTTT
>.|.|TRBV10-3|TRBJ1-1
CAISPQALNTEAFF
TGTGCCATCAGTCCCCAGGCACTGAACACTGAAGCTTTCTTT
>.|.|TRBV29-1|TRBJ2-3
CSVDRVNTQYF
TGCAGCGTTGACCGGGTGAATACGCAGTATTTT
>TRBD2|.|TRBV6-5|TRBJ2-7
CASAGVPRYEQYF
TGTGCCAGCGCGGGAGTACCACGCTACGAGCAGTACTTC
>.|few|TRBV6-1|TRBJ2-7
CASSPEGPGQYF
TGTGCCAGCAGTCCGGAAGGTCCCGGGCAGTACTTC
>TRBD1|.|TRBV2|TRBJ1-2
CASSEGQGDGYTF
TGTGCCAGCAGTGAAGGACAGGGAGATGGCTACACCTTC
>.|.|TRBV7-9|TRBJ1-1
CASSLARGSEAFF
TGTGCCAGCAGCTTAGCACGGGGCTCTGAAGCTTTCTTT
>TRBD2|.|TRBV7-3|TRBJ2-2
CASSLLAGGLYTGELFF
TGTGCCAGCAGCTTACTAGCGGGAGGGCTATACACCGGGGAGCTGTTTTTT
>.|.|TRBV5-6|TRBJ2-1
CASSFRGGSYNEQFF
TGTGCCAGCAGCTTCAGAGGGGGCTCCTACAATGAGCAGTTCTTC
>.|.|TRBV5-6|TRBJ1-6
CASSYYRVNSPLHF
TGTGCCAGCAGCTACTACAGGGTTAATTCACCCCTCCACTTT
>.|.|TRBV5-6|TRBJ2-5
CASSLGQGGETQYF
TGTGCCAGCAGCTTGGGCCAGGGAGGTGAGACCCAGTACTTC
>.|few|TRBV28|TRBJ1-2
CAGGQPKANYGYTF
TGTGCCGGCGGACAGCCTAAAGCTAACTATGGCTACACCTTC
>.|.|TRBV27|TRBJ1-2
CASSPVDTLNYGYTF
TGTGCCAGCAGTCCGGTAGACACACTAAACTATGGCTACACCTTC
>.|.|TRBV20-1|TRBJ2-1
CSARRYNEQFF
TGCAGTGCGCGCAGGTACAATGAGCAGTTCTTC
>TRBD2|.|TRBV7-2|TRBJ2-3
CASSFGLAEDTQYF
TGTGCCAGCAGCTTTGGACTAGCGGAGGATACGCAGTATTTT
>TRBD2|.|TRBV27|TRBJ2-3
CASSLSGGPTDTQYF
TGTGCCAGCAGTTTGTCGGGGGGGCCCACAGATACGCAGTATTTT
>.|.|TRBV27|TRBJ1-6
CASSSTAYNSPLHF
TGTGCCAGCAGTTCGACAGCTTATAATTCACCCCTCCACTTT
>.|few|TRBV7-9|TRBJ2-2
CASSPTRTGELFF
TGTGCCAGCAGCCCTACGAGGACCGGGGAGCTGTTTTTT
>.|.|TRBV9|TRBJ2-6
CASSPLGQPGANVLTF
TGTGCCAGCAGCCCCCTTGGGCAGCCTGGGGCCAACGTCCTGACTTTC
>.|once|TRBV5-6|TRBJ2-7
CASSLVAIDEQYF
TGTGCCAGCAGCTTGGTAGCAATCGACGAGCAGTACTTC
>TRBD2|.|TRBV7-9|TRBJ2-3
CASSLVWKRETDTQYF
TGTGCCAGCAGCCTTGTATGGAAGCGGGAGACAGATACGCAGTATTTT
>TRBD2|.|TRBV10-3|TRBJ2-1
CAISHTGTRNGEQFF
TGTGCCATCAGCCATACCGGGACTAGAAATGGTGAGCAGTTCTTC
>TRBD1|.|TRBV7-9|TRBJ2-1
CASSLTSGTGSGEQFF
TGTGCCAGCAGCCTCACCTCCGGGACAGGGAGTGGTGAGCAGTTCTTC
>.|.|TRBV11-2|TRBJ1-3
CASSLGHSGNTIYF
TGTGCCAGCAGCTTAGGACACTCTGGAAACACCATATATTTT
>.|.|TRBV5-1|TRBJ1-2
CASSPDGSRYGYTF
TGCGCCAGCAGCCCAGACGGTTCACGCTATGGCTACACCTTC
>TRBD1|once|TRBV7-2|TRBJ1-1
CASSPTGGYSEAFF
TGTGCCAGCAGTCCGACAGGGGGGTATAGTGAAGCTTTCTTT
>.|.|TRBV6-5|TRBJ1-4
CASSYSRTAPNEKLFF
TGTGCCAGCAGTTACTCGAGGACAGCGCCTAATGAAAAACTGTTTTTT
>TRBD1|.|TRBV11-1|TRBJ2-7
CASSRDRGYEQYF
TGTGCCAGCAGCCGGGACAGGGGTTACGAGCAGTACTTC